A single sample gave rise to the 26 T cell receptor beta chains below, sequenced in a study of PD-1 and CTLA-4 blockade in melanoma. Data came from immunoSEQ multiplex PCR; TCRdb stores just in-frame clones and leaves some out. The data contain roughly 30,000 clones, 85% to 90% of them singletons. Sequencing used CD8+ T cells from peripheral blood, obtained before anti-PD-1 treatment. These receptor sequences come from a human donor with melanoma.

The chain uses TRBV5-5 and TRBJ1-1; perhaps TRBD1 as D (5 bases). Germline loops: CDR1 SGHKS, CDR2 YYEKEE (reference sequence). The V end was cut by 2 bases, the J end by 4 bases, with 9 bases between. The CDR3 is 13 amino acids. The CDR3 DNA reads as TGTGCCAGCAGCTTAACGACAGCCACTGAAGCTTTCTTT. Protein sequence: CASSLTTATEAFF.

The chain is built from TRBV6-5 and TRBJ1-2, with D maybe TRBD1 (5 bases). Trimming left V 5 bases short and J 7 bases short, with 11 bases between. Looked up from germline, CDR1 is MNHEY and CDR2 is SVGAGI. The CDR3 has 12 residues. CDR3: CASSRDSIGYTF. For the CDR3, the DNA is TGTGCCAGCAGTCGGGACTCGATTGGCTACACCTTC.

The rearrangement links TRBV4-1 to TRBJ1-5; D is unresolved. The germline V and J ends were trimmed by 2 bases and 5 bases, with 10 bases remaining between them. This CDR3 contains 14 residues. Per the germline V gene, CDR1 is MGHRA and CDR2 is YSYEKL. CDR3 bases: TGCGCCAGCAGCCAATCAGAGGATGATCAGCCCCAGCATTTT. Amino acid sequence: CASSQSEDDQPQHF.

J is TRBJ2-1 and V is TRBV7-8; 14 nucleotides align to TRBD2. V was clipped by 3 bases and J by 4 bases; unmatched bases: 11. Germline V gives CDR1 SGHVS, CDR2 FQNEAQ. The CDR3 is made up of 19 amino acids. The CDR3 DNA follows: TGTGCCAGCAGCTTCGGGACTAGCGGGAGTAGGGGCCTTTACAATGAGCAGTTCTTC. Translation: CASSFGTSGSRGLYNEQFF. The variable domain in full, with the rest retrieved from reference TRBV7-8 and TRBJ2-1, is GAGVSQSPRYKVAKRGQDVALRCDPISGHVSLFWYQQALGQGPEFLTYFQNEAQLDKSGLPSDRFFAERPEGSVSTLKIQRTQQEDSAVYLCASSFGTSGSRGLYNEQFFGPGTRLTVL.

J is TRBJ2-7 and V is TRBV7-9; D gene uncertain. CDR3 length: 12 amino acids. CDR1 is SEHNR and CDR2 is FQNEAQ in the germline V gene (reference sequence). V gave up 4 bases and J gave up 5 bases, with 9 bases separating them. The CDR3 sequence: CASSSRTDEQYF. CDR3 nucleotides: TGTGCCAGCAGCTCTAGGACCGACGAGCAGTACTTC. The full variable domain, with the rest looked up from reference TRBV7-9 and TRBJ2-7, is DTGVSQNPRHKITKRGQNVTFRCDPISEHNRLYWYRQTLGQGPEFLTYFQNEAQLEKSRLLSDRFSAERPKGSFSTLEIQRTEQGDSAMYLCASSSRTDEQYFGPGTRLTVT.

CDR3: CASSEYAGDEQFF. The CDR3 DNA reads TGTGCCAGCAGTGAATATGCCGGGGACGAGCAGTTCTTC. This chain joins TRBV25-1 and TRBJ2-1, with D perhaps TRBD1 or TRBD2 (5 bases each). The CDR3 runs 13 residues. The V end lost 0 bases, the J end lost 10 bases, and 10 bases lay between the germline ends. The V gene's germline CDR1 is MGHDK and CDR2 SYGVNS.

This chain joins TRBV29-1 and TRBJ2-1; the D gene is possibly TRBD2 (5 bases). This CDR3 is built from 14 residues. V dropped 4 bases and J dropped 3 bases, with 13 bases sitting between them. From germline, CDR1 is SQVTM and CDR2 ANQGSEA. In DNA form, the CDR3 reads TGCAGCGTTGCTCCGGACTTCAACTACAATGAGCAGTTCTTC. Translation: CSVAPDFNYNEQFF.

The chain employs TRBV7-8 and TRBJ2-1, with D perhaps TRBD2 (6 bases). Trimming shortened V by 3 bases and J by 4 bases, and 7 bases separated the two germline ends. Per the germline V gene, CDR1 is SGHVS and CDR2 is FQNEAQ. The CDR3 has 13 residues. The chain's CDR3 is CASSFAGYNEQFF. The CDR3 DNA is TGTGCCAGCAGCTTTGCGGGGTACAATGAGCAGTTCTTC.

The rearrangement uses TRBV14 and TRBJ1-3; D gene uncertain. This CDR3 has 15 residues. Trimming took off 5 bases at V and 0 bases at J, with 11 bases between the two ends. The germline CDR1 and CDR2 sequences are SGHDN and FVKESK. CDR3 protein: CASSLHGHSGNTIYF. In DNA form, the CDR3 reads TGTGCCAGCAGCTTGCATGGTCACTCTGGAAACACCATATATTTT.

V gene TRBV5-5 combines with J gene TRBJ1-3; the D gene is possibly TRBD1 (5 bases). This CDR3 is 16 amino acids long. Trimming shortened V by 1 base and J by 4 bases, and 15 bases separated the two germline ends. Germline V gene sequence: CDR1 SGHKS, CDR2 YYEKEE (reference sequence). CDR3 nucleotide sequence: TGTGCCAGCAGCTTGAAGAGGGGAACTGGAGGAAACACCATATATTTT. It codes for CASSLKRGTGGNTIYF.

CDR3 DNA: TGTGCCAGCGGCTTAGCGGGAGATGAGACCGGGGAGCTGTTTTTT. This encodes CASGLAGDETGELFF. J is TRBJ2-2 and V is TRBV27; 9 nucleotides match TRBD2. The CDR3 runs to 15 residues. J lost 5 bases, V lost 8 bases, and 9 bases had no gene match. CDR1 is MNHEY, CDR2 SMNVEV, per germline (reference sequence).

This rearrangement joins TRBV3-1 (or the pseudogene TRBV3-2) to TRBJ1-6; the match to TRBD1 covers 8 bases. With 4 bases clipped from V and 7 bases from J, the junction kept 6 bases outside the gene matches. The CDR3 has 15 amino acids. The V gene's germline CDR1 is LGHDT and CDR2 YNNKEL (reference sequence). The CDR3 here is CASSPLGQGNSPLHF. DNA for the CDR3: TGTGCCAGCAGCCCACTTGGACAGGGCAATTCACCCCTCCACTTT.

This chain uses TRBV3-1 (or the pseudogene TRBV3-2) with TRBJ1-1; D uncertain. This CDR3 has 16 amino acids. V was clipped by 0 bases and J by 0 bases, with 11 bases between them. Germline V gene data show CDR1 as LGHDT and CDR2 as YNNKEL (reference sequence). Here the CDR3 DNA reads TGTGCCAGCAGCCAAGATATCTTGGGGATGAACACTGAAGCTTTCTTT. This codes for CASSQDILGMNTEAFF.

This rearrangement joins TRBV29-1 to TRBJ2-3; TRBD2 matches 7 bases. The CDR3 sequence is 15 residues long. V was clipped by 4 bases and J by 2 bases; unmatched bases: 9. CDR1 and CDR2 (germline): SQVTM, ANQGSEA. The CDR3 spells CSVGPGAGYTDTQYF. CDR3 sequence (DNA): TGCAGCGTTGGCCCGGGAGCGGGGTACACAGATACGCAGTATTTT.

This chain connects TRBV9 to TRBJ1-6, with D maybe TRBD1 (5 bases). The CDR3 length is 16 residues. V was trimmed by 3 bases and J by 0 bases, leaving 10 bases between them. The germline V gene encodes CDR1 SGDLS and CDR2 YYNGEE. The CDR3 bases are TGTGCCAGCAGCGCGTCAGGGAGCTCCTATAATTCACCCCTCCACTTT. Protein product: CASSASGSSYNSPLHF.

The chain has TRBV30 and TRBJ2-7; weak D call: TRBD1 (6 bases). CDR3 length: 15 residues. V was clipped by 0 bases and J by 3 bases, with 15 bases between them. From germline, CDR1 is GTSNPN and CDR2 SVGIG (reference sequence). CDR3 in amino acids: CAWSVEYGTRYEQYF. The CDR3 nucleotides are TGTGCCTGGAGTGTAGAGTACGGGACACGCTACGAGCAGTACTTC.

The V call is TRBV6-2 or TRBV6-3, the J call TRBJ2-1, with D uncertain. This CDR3 region has 15 residues. V was cut by 2 bases and J by 6 bases, with 14 bases left in between. The germline V gene encodes CDR1 MNHEY and CDR2 SVGEGT. CDR3 sequence: CASSYPNTLSNEQFF. CDR3 sequence (DNA): TGTGCCAGCAGTTACCCCAATACCCTTTCCAATGAGCAGTTCTTC.

This chain connects TRBV18 to TRBJ2-5; unclear D gene. V lost 0 bases and J lost 2, with 4 bases in between. This CDR3 region has 13 residues. CDR1 KGHSH and CDR2 LQKENI come from the germline V gene. CDR3: CASSPPDQETQYF. The CDR3, as DNA: TGTGCCAGCTCACCACCGGATCAAGAGACCCAGTACTTC.

The chain joins TRBV6-5 to TRBJ1-1, with D possibly being TRBD1 (6 bases). CDR3 length: 14 residues. The V end lost 2 bases, the J end lost 8 bases, and 15 bases lay between the germline ends. CDR1 is MNHEY and CDR2 is SVGAGI in the germline V gene. CDR3 amino acids: CASSYAQGPREAFF. CDR3 nucleotides: TGTGCCAGCAGTTACGCACAGGGTCCGCGAGAAGCTTTCTTT.

The CDR3: CASSRSNEAFF. In nucleotides, the CDR3 is TGTGCCAGCAGCCGGTCTAATGAAGCTTTCTTT. The V and J genes are TRBV5-4 and TRBJ1-1; D unclear. The V end was cut by 4 bases, the J end by 7 bases, with 8 bases between. This CDR3 spans 11 amino acids. Germline CDR1 and CDR2: SGHNT and YYREEE (reference sequence).

The CDR3 DNA sequence: TGTGCCAGCAGCTTTCATGGGAACACTGAAGCTTTCTTT. Translation gives CASSFHGNTEAFF. The chain employs TRBV7-9 and TRBJ1-1; no reliable D call. The CDR3 has 13 residues. The V gene's germline CDR1 is SEHNR and CDR2 FQNEAQ (reference sequence). Deletions cut 3 bases from V and 1 base from J, with 6 bases between.

The chain links TRBV6-5 to TRBJ2-7; 8 nucleotides align to TRBD1. This CDR3 is 14 amino acids long. The V segment lost 5 bases and the J segment 4 bases; nucleotides outside the gene matches: 7. Germline values: CDR1 MNHEY, CDR2 SVGAGI. The CDR3 spells CASSIGQGGYEQYF. The DNA for the CDR3 is TGTGCCAGCAGTATAGGACAGGGAGGATACGAGCAGTACTTC.

This clone occurred once. The V call is TRBV10-2, the J call TRBJ1-2; no clear D gene. Looked up from germline, CDR1 is WSHSY and CDR2 is SAAADI. The CDR3 extends over 12 amino acids. V lost 2 bases and J 10 bases, leaving 11 bases between the germline ends. CDR3 region: CASSEPPGTYTF. The CDR3 nucleotides are TGCGCCAGCAGTGAGCCCCCAGGAACCTACACCTTC.

The chain carries TRBV28 and TRBJ2-5; D remains unclear. CDR3 size: 11 residues. CDR1 is MDHEN, CDR2 SYDVKM, per germline. V was pared by 4 bases and J by 1 base, with 1 base between. CDR3 amino acids: CASSSQETQYF. The CDR3 bases are TGTGCCAGCAGTTCCCAAGAGACCCAGTACTTC. The full variable domain, with the rest looked up from reference TRBV28 and TRBJ2-5, is DVKVTQSSRYLVKRTGEKVFLECVQDMDHENMFWYRQDPGLGLRLIYFSYDVKMKEKGDIPEGYSVSREKKERFSLILESASTNQTSMYLCASSSQETQYFGPGTRLLVL.

The chain employs TRBV20-1 and TRBJ1-1; D is unresolved. The V end lost 3 bases, the J end lost 5 bases, and 7 bases lay between the germline ends. CDR3 size: 11 residues. Germline CDR1 and CDR2: DFQATT and SNEGSKA (reference sequence). The CDR3 DNA is TGCAGTGCTAGTGAGGGAACTGAAGCTTTCTTT. Protein: CSASEGTEAFF.

The V and J genes are TRBV5-1 and TRBJ1-1, with D maybe TRBD1 (6 bases). The CDR3 loop spans 17 amino acids. Germline CDR1 is SGHRS and CDR2 is YFSETQ. Trimming shortened V by 0 bases and J by 6 bases, and 21 bases separated the two germline ends. CDR3 sequence (DNA): TGCGCCAGCAGCTTGGGAGTGGGGCTCACAGGGTACCCTGAAGCTTTCTTT. Translating gives CASSLGVGLTGYPEAFF.